The 21 T cell receptor beta chains presented below share a single source sample, sequenced in a study of cytomegalovirus exposure and HLA in healthy donors (dated by TCRdb to about 2017). Receptor libraries were prepared by the immunoSEQ multiplex PCR assay. A mixture of 60 forward primers for TCR Vbeta segments and 13 reverse primers for TCR Jbeta segments was used in the multiplex PCR. Not all clones reach the TCRdb copy of this immuneACCESS table, which keeps in-frame sequences only. Checked studies attribute under half of the gap to unresolved V genes and leave the rest unexplained. In this sample the table shows approximately 120,000 clones, about 81% of which occur a single time. The top ten clonotypes cover approximately 1.1% of the sample. What was sequenced was PBMCs. The source is a woman in her thirties in good health and CMV-seronegative.

CDR3 sequence (DNA): TGTGCCAGCAGTTCCCCCAGGGATAATTCACCCCTCCACTTT. Translating it yields CASSSPRDNSPLHF. This chain connects TRBV6-5 to TRBJ1-6; D may be TRBD1 (5 bases). The germline CDR1 and CDR2 sequences are MNHEY and SVGAGI. The V end lost 4 bases, the J end lost 5 bases, and 9 bases lay between the germline ends. This CDR3 comprises 14 residues.

In the case of this clone: Different DNA sequences within this sample yield the same CDR3. The chain links TRBV7-8 to TRBJ1-5; 7 nucleotides match TRBD1. The CDR3 consists of 15 residues. Trimming removed 5 bases from V and 3 bases from J; junction bases left unmatched: 7. Germline CDR1 reads SGHVS; CDR2 reads FQNEAQ. The chain's CDR3 is CASSPMTGNNQPQHF. In nucleotides, the CDR3 is TGTGCCAGCAGCCCCATGACAGGGAACAATCAGCCCCAGCATTTT.

This clone was seen a handful of times. J is TRBJ2-7 and V is TRBV30, with 9 nucleotides matching TRBD2. Germline V gene sequence: CDR1 GTSNPN, CDR2 SVGIG (reference sequence). Trimming took 2 bases from V and 2 from J; bases not matched to a gene: 4. This CDR3 is built from 14 residues. This chain's CDR3 is CAWSPGLAPYEQYF. The CDR3 coding sequence is TGTGCCTGGAGTCCGGGACTAGCTCCCTACGAGCAGTACTTC.

This chain's CDR3 is CAWSPPESPNQSNQPQHF. The CDR3 DNA reads as TGTGCCTGGAGTCCCCCCGAGTCCCCAAATCAAAGCAATCAGCCCCAGCATTTT. V and J are TRBV30 and TRBJ1-5; D call uncertain. The CDR3 covers 18 residues. Germline lookup yields CDR1 GTSNPN and CDR2 SVGIG (reference sequence). V shed 2 bases and J shed 1 base, with 21 bases lying between them.

This clone was found a few times. Other DNA sequences in this sample translate to the same CDR3. The chain links TRBV27 to TRBJ2-7; 10 bases align to TRBD1. Germline CDR1 MNHEY, CDR2 SMNVEV (reference sequence). The length of the CDR3 is 14 residues. V lost 5 bases and J lost 6; bases outside the gene matches: 7. CDR3 in DNA: TGTGCCAGCAGTCCAAGACAGGGGGCTGGCGAGCAGTACTTC. Protein: CASSPRQGAGEQYF.

V and J are TRBV7-9 and TRBJ1-2; D is perhaps TRBD1 (6 bases). V was cut by 3 bases and J by 2 bases, with 13 bases left in between. The CDR3 runs to 15 residues. Germline CDR1 and CDR2: SEHNR and FQNEAQ (reference sequence). This chain's CDR3 is CASSFPGVANYGYTF. The CDR3 DNA follows: TGTGCCAGCAGCTTTCCAGGGGTCGCCAACTATGGCTACACCTTC.

The chain carries TRBV5-1 and TRBJ2-3; TRBD2 aligns across 9 bases. Trimming at V came to 2 bases and at J to 1 base, leaving 2 bases not matched to a gene. This CDR3 has 15 residues. From germline, CDR1 is SGHRS and CDR2 YFSETQ. The CDR3 DNA reads as TGCGCCAGCAGCTTTGGCGGGGGGGGCACAGATACGCAGTATTTT. Translation: CASSFGGGGTDTQYF. Combining the CDR3 with reference TRBV5-1 and TRBJ2-3 gives the whole variable domain KAGVTQTPRYLIKTRGQQVTLSCSPISGHRSVSWYQQTPGQGLQFLFEYFSETQRNKGNFPGRFSGRQFSNSRSEMNVSTLELGDSALYLCASSFGGGGTDTQYFGPGTRLTVL.

This chain uses TRBV19 with TRBJ1-5, with D possibly TRBD1 on 6 matching bases. Germline CDR1 reads LNHDA; CDR2 reads SQIVND (reference sequence). The CDR3 totals 13 residues. V shed 9 bases and J shed 1 base, with 10 bases lying between them. The CDR3 protein is CASNRASNQPQHF. The DNA for the CDR3 is TGTGCCAGCAACAGGGCCAGCAATCAGCCCCAGCATTTT.

This chain connects TRBV5-1 to TRBJ2-1; 8 positions match TRBD2. From germline, CDR1 is SGHRS and CDR2 YFSETQ. The CDR3 is 15 residues long. Unmatched junction bases numbered 4, after V lost 4 bases and J lost 1 base. CDR3 in DNA: TGCGCCAGCAGCCAGGTAGCGGGATCCTACAATGAGCAGTTCTTC. This sequence encodes CASSQVAGSYNEQFF.

The V call is TRBV5-1, the J call TRBJ2-2; D is undetermined. Per the germline V gene, CDR1 is SGHRS and CDR2 is YFSETQ. The V and J ends lost 0 bases and 3 bases respectively, with 9 bases between them. The CDR3 is 15 residues long. The DNA of the CDR3 is TGCGCCAGCAGCTTGGTCGGGTTGGACACCGGGGAGCTGTTTTTT. Protein sequence: CASSLVGLDTGELFF.

The chain links TRBV19 to TRBJ1-1; TRBD1 is a possible D gene (5 bases). CDR3 size: 12 residues. Between the trimmed V and J ends, which lost 3 bases and 11 bases, there was a span of 13 bases. Germline V lookup: CDR1 LNHDA, CDR2 SQIVND (reference sequence). The CDR3 DNA follows: TGTGCCAGTAGTATTTGGGGGGGAGGGGCTTTCTTT. This gives the protein CASSIWGGGAFF.

V usage is TRBV11-2 and J usage is TRBJ2-2, with a possible D match to TRBD2 (5 bases). Between the trimmed V and J ends, which lost 1 base and 2 bases, there was a span of 8 bases. Germline CDR1 SGHAT, CDR2 FQNNGV. The CDR3 sequence is 15 residues long. CDR3 sequence: CASSLVPGNTGELFF. For the CDR3, the DNA is TGTGCCAGCAGCTTAGTTCCGGGAAACACCGGGGAGCTGTTTTTT.

The gene calls are TRBV6-5 and TRBJ2-5; 9 bases are shared with TRBD1. Germline V gene data show CDR1 as MNHEY and CDR2 as SVGAGI. Germline trimming cut 6 bases from V and 6 bases from J; bases unmatched to any gene: 8. CDR3 size: 14 residues. CDR3 nucleotide sequence: TGTGCCAGCAGGGGGCGACAGGGGGAGAAGACCCAGTACTTC. Translated, it gives CASRGRQGEKTQYF.

This sequence joins TRBV5-1 and TRBJ2-3; possible D gene TRBD2, 6 bases. The ends were cut back, 1 base at V and 0 bases at J, with 18 bases in the middle. CDR1 is SGHRS and CDR2 is YFSETQ in the germline V gene. CDR3 size: 18 residues. CDR3 coding DNA: TGCGCCAGCAGCTTGAGGGGTGGTAGCGGAATTAGCACAGATACGCAGTATTTT. It codes for CASSLRGGSGISTDTQYF.

This sequence joins TRBV5-8 and TRBJ2-7; 15 positions agree with TRBD2. Germline loops: CDR1 SGHTS, CDR2 YDEGEE. The J segment lost 2 bases and the V segment lost 2 bases, leaving 5 bases of the junction unmatched. This CDR3 comprises 17 residues. In DNA, the CDR3 is TGTGCCAGCAGCTTCAGGACTAGCGGGGGGGTACCCTACGAGCAGTACTTC. Translated: CASSFRTSGGVPYEQYF.

This sequence joins TRBV19 and TRBJ2-5; TRBD2 matches 11 bases. Germline V gene data show CDR1 as LNHDA and CDR2 as SQIVND (reference sequence). The CDR3 runs to 15 residues. The trim removed 6 bases at V and 1 base at J, leaving 4 bases unmatched. DNA for the CDR3: TGTGCCAGTAGAAGGCTAGCGGGGGGCCAAGAGACCCAGTACTTC. Its translation: CASRRLAGGQETQYF.

A single count supports this clone. This sequence joins TRBV7-2 and TRBJ2-5; no clear D. This CDR3 contains 14 residues. V lost 4 bases and J 1 base, leaving 10 bases between the germline ends. Germline V gene lookup returns CDR1 SGHTA and CDR2 FQGNSA. CDR3 residues: CASSSFTSQETQYF. As DNA, the CDR3 is TGTGCCAGCAGCTCATTTACAAGCCAAGAGACCCAGTACTTC.

The chain joins TRBV6-5 to TRBJ2-1; perhaps TRBD1 as D (6 bases). The CDR3 consists of 14 residues. CDR1 and CDR2 (germline): MNHEY, SVGAGI. Trimming removed 2 bases from V and 5 bases from J, with 10 bases in between. This CDR3 is CASSYLDSNNEQFF. In DNA, the CDR3 is TGTGCCAGCAGTTACCTGGACAGCAACAATGAGCAGTTCTTC.

This rearrangement joins TRBV2 to TRBJ1-2; perhaps TRBD1 as D (5 bases). Trimming shortened V by 8 bases and J by 3 bases, and 13 bases separated the two germline ends. The CDR3 is made up of 13 amino acids. Germline V lookup: CDR1 SNHLY, CDR2 FYNNEI. The CDR3 DNA reads TGTGCCAGCCCTCTGGGGCCCCACTATGGCTACACCTTC. This sequence encodes CASPLGPHYGYTF.

The V gene is TRBV5-1, the J gene TRBJ1-1, with D tentatively TRBD1 (5 bases). V dropped 3 bases and J dropped 1 base, with 13 bases sitting between them. The CDR3 extends over 15 amino acids. Germline V gene sequence: CDR1 SGHRS, CDR2 YFSETQ. The CDR3 loop reads CASSSQQVGNTEAFF. Written as DNA, the CDR3 is TGCGCCAGCAGCTCACAACAGGTTGGGAACACTGAAGCTTTCTTT.

CDR3 in amino acids: CASSQEMYTGELFF. CDR3 in DNA: TGCGCCAGCAGCCAGGAGATGTACACCGGGGAGCTGTTTTTT. V is TRBV4-3 and J is TRBJ2-2; D ambiguous. V gave up 3 bases and J gave up 3 bases, with 8 bases separating them. From germline, CDR1 is LGHNA and CDR2 YSLEER. CDR3 length: 14 residues.